The 9 T cell receptor beta chains below were found in one sample sequenced in a study of T cells after yellow fever vaccination. TCRdb redid the calling of the 5' RACE reads with MiXCR, one entry per CDR3 protein. The table records hundreds of thousands of distinct CDR3 sequences, roughly 14% of them present only once. The source was PBMCs, collected on the day of the yellow fever booster vaccination. The receptors come from a young man who received the YFV17D yellow fever vaccine.

The chain has TRBV20-1 and TRBJ2-3; 11 bases agree with TRBD2. Per germline, CDR1 DFQATT and CDR2 SNEGSKA (reference sequence). This CDR3 is built from 15 residues. V trimming: 5 bases; J trimming: 1 base; junction bases outside the gene matches: 5. The CDR3 is CSALPGLAGTDTQYF. The CDR3, as DNA: TGCAGTGCTCTTCCGGGACTAGCGGGCACAGATACGCAGTATTTT.

This clonotype was found a few times. The chain couples TRBV9 to TRBJ2-1; D is unresolved. V was clipped by 5 bases and J by 0 bases, with 18 bases between them. The CDR3 totals 17 residues. The V gene's germline CDR1 is SGDLS and CDR2 YYNGEE. Here the CDR3 reads CASSVSLIESSYNEQFF. The CDR3, as DNA: TGTGCCAGCAGTGTATCCCTAATAGAGAGCTCCTACAATGAGCAGTTCTTC. Together with reference TRBV9 and TRBJ2-1, the CDR3 gives the full variable domain: DSGVTQTPKHLITATGQRVTLRCSPRSGDLSVYWYQQSLDQGLQFLIQYYNGEERAKGNILERFSAQQFPDLHSELNLSSLELGDSALYFCASSVSLIESSYNEQFFGPGTRLTVL.

This clonotype was recorded a few times. The V and J genes are TRBV12-3 or TRBV12-4 and TRBJ1-2; D not resolved. Trimming took off 8 bases at V and 5 bases at J, with 15 bases between the two ends. This CDR3 has 13 amino acids. The CDR3: CASSTARYYGYTF. CDR3 in DNA: TGTGCCAGCTCAACGGCCCGTTATTATGGCTACACCTTC.

The chain has TRBV7-9 and TRBJ1-1, with D hard to call. The germline V gene has CDR1 SEHNR and CDR2 FQNEAQ (reference sequence). This CDR3 has 12 amino acids. Trimming left V 3 bases short and J 2 bases short, with 4 bases between. CDR3 in amino acids: CASSFHNTEAFF. In DNA form, the CDR3 reads TGTGCCAGCAGCTTCCATAACACTGAAGCTTTCTTT.

This clonotype was detected only a few times. V usage is TRBV6-1 and J usage is TRBJ2-6; 7 nucleotides line up with TRBD1. CDR1 MNHNS and CDR2 SASEGT come from the germline V gene. V lost 5 bases to trimming and J lost 0 bases; unmatched junction nucleotides: 10. The CDR3 covers 18 residues. CDR3 loop: CASSLQTGLLSGANVLTF. As DNA, the CDR3 is TGTGCCAGCAGTCTCCAGACAGGGCTCCTCTCTGGGGCCAACGTCCTGACTTTC.

Only a few counts were recorded for this clonotype. This rearrangement joins TRBV6-1 to TRBJ1-2, with TRBD1 matching over 7 bases. The CDR3 runs 14 residues. V was clipped by 4 bases and J by 2 bases; unmatched bases: 4. Germline values: CDR1 MNHNS, CDR2 SASEGT. The CDR3 DNA reads TGTGCCAGCAGTGTTGGACAGGTCAACTATGGCTACACCTTC. This codes for CASSVGQVNYGYTF.

The V and J genes are TRBV5-4 and TRBJ2-3; 7 nucleotides match TRBD1. Losses at the gene ends were 6 bases for V and 5 bases for J; bases not matched to a gene: 6. The germline V gene encodes CDR1 SGHNT and CDR2 YYREEE (reference sequence). The CDR3 is 13 amino acids. The CDR3 sequence is CASMIAGGDTQYF. CDR3 in DNA: TGTGCCAGCATGATAGCAGGGGGAGATACGCAGTATTTT.

This clonotype was observed many times. The rearrangement joins TRBV5-5 to TRBJ2-7; possibly TRBD2 for D (6 bases). Germline assignment: CDR1 SGHKS and CDR2 YYEKEE (reference sequence). Between the trimmed V and J ends, which lost 4 bases and 3 bases, there was a span of 17 bases. This CDR3 contains 15 residues. This CDR3 reads CASSPTGTHHYEQYF. Written as DNA, the CDR3 is TGTGCCAGCAGCCCCACCGGGACTCACCACTACGAGCAGTACTTC.

At least ten counts were recorded for this clonotype. The chain joins TRBV29-1 to TRBJ2-7, with D perhaps matching TRBD2 (6 bases). The CDR3 covers 13 residues. V shed 4 bases and J shed 5 bases, with 15 bases lying between them. The V gene's germline CDR1 is SQVTM and CDR2 ANQGSEA. The CDR3 bases are TGCAGCGTTGTCGGCTTCGGCGGGAACGAGCAGTACTTC. It translates to CSVVGFGGNEQYF.